These 21 T cell receptor beta chains came from one sample sequenced in a study of T cell responses to AZD1222 COVID-19 vaccine. Profiling relied on immunoSEQ multiplex PCR, and the TCRdb table lists in-frame clones only, not all of them. The table has around 200,000 clones, roughly 93% seen once; the top ten hold 0.95% to 1%. This material consisted of peripheral blood, taken on day 0 of AZD1222 vaccination. All receptors derive from an adult in good health.

The CDR3 DNA reads TGTGCCAGCAGCCCAAGGATTGGAGGAAACACCATATATTTT. This encodes CASSPRIGGNTIYF. The gene calls are TRBV7-9 and TRBJ1-3; D unclear. Germline lookup yields CDR1 SEHNR and CDR2 FQNEAQ (reference sequence). The CDR3 covers 14 residues. V lost 5 bases and J 4 bases, leaving 12 bases between the germline ends.

The chain links TRBV10-3 to TRBJ1-1; D ambiguous. Germline values: CDR1 ENHRY, CDR2 SYGVKD. The CDR3 sequence is 16 residues long. V was trimmed by 3 bases and J by 0 bases, leaving 14 bases between them. For the CDR3, the DNA is TGTGCCATCAGTGACCCAGGTACGACTGTGAACACTGAAGCTTTCTTT. Its translation: CAISDPGTTVNTEAFF.

The J gene is TRBJ1-3, the V gene TRBV7-3; perhaps TRBD1 as D (6 bases). Between the trimmed V and J ends, which lost 1 base and 0 bases, there was a span of 13 bases. Germline loops: CDR1 SGHTA, CDR2 FQGTGA. The CDR3 has 17 residues. The DNA of the CDR3 is TGTGCCAGCAGCTTAATTCCACAGGGTCCCTCTGGAAACACCATATATTTT. This translates into CASSLIPQGPSGNTIYF.

The chain has TRBV9 and TRBJ1-2; D ambiguous. The CDR3 is 15 residues long. Germline V gene lookup returns CDR1 SGDLS and CDR2 YYNGEE. V was clipped by 4 bases and J by 4 bases, with 17 bases between them. The CDR3 loop reads CASSPKTPYTYGYTF. The CDR3 coding sequence is TGTGCCAGCAGCCCCAAGACACCGTATACCTATGGCTACACCTTC.

The rearrangement uses TRBV5-6 and TRBJ2-7; perhaps TRBD2 as D (6 bases). V lost 4 bases to trimming and J lost 3 bases, with 20 bases between them. Germline V gene lookup returns CDR1 SGHDT and CDR2 YYEEEE. The CDR3 spans 16 residues. This CDR3 reads CASSPATGGTYYEQYF. CDR3 nucleotides: TGTGCCAGCAGCCCAGCGACCGGGGGAACTTACTACGAGCAGTACTTC.

The chain combines TRBV19 with TRBJ2-7; D unclear. Trimming left V 6 bases short and J 3 bases short, with 21 bases between. The CDR3 consists of 16 residues. The germline CDR1 and CDR2 sequences are LNHDA and SQIVND (reference sequence). CDR3 amino acids: CASSPFGRGDYYEQYF. The CDR3 region has the DNA TGTGCCAGTAGCCCTTTCGGCCGTGGGGATTACTACGAGCAGTACTTC.

The chain recombines TRBV7-2 with TRBJ2-5; TRBD1 or TRBD2 may be the D gene (6 bases each). This CDR3 has 14 residues. Trimming took off 5 bases at V and 0 bases at J, with 10 bases between the two ends. In germline, CDR1 is SGHTA, CDR2 FQGNSA. CDR3 sequence reads: CASSLGGNQETQYF. The CDR3 DNA sequence: TGTGCCAGCAGCCTAGGGGGGAACCAAGAGACCCAGTACTTC.

This chain connects TRBV7-2 to TRBJ1-2; maybe TRBD1 (5 bases). Trimming cost V 1 base and J 3 bases, with 9 bases left between them. The germline V gene encodes CDR1 SGHTA and CDR2 FQGNSA. The CDR3 loop spans 14 amino acids. CDR3 amino acids: CASSLETEYYGYTF. The CDR3 DNA follows: TGTGCCAGCAGCTTAGAGACAGAGTACTATGGCTACACCTTC.

This chain links TRBV10-3 with TRBJ1-1, with D perhaps TRBD1 (6 bases). CDR3 length: 16 amino acids. V was cut by 2 bases and J by 3 bases, with 16 bases left in between. Germline V CDR1 and CDR2: ENHRY, SYGVKD. CDR3 bases: TGTGCCATCAGTGAGCGCGGGGGGGCCGGGGACACTGAAGCTTTCTTT. It encodes CAISERGGAGDTEAFF.

This clone was found a few times. The gene calls are TRBV7-9 and TRBJ1-3, with a possible D match to TRBD1 (5 bases). The CDR3 is made up of 15 amino acids. Trimming removed 5 bases at V and 0 bases at J, with 11 bases between. The germline V gene encodes CDR1 SEHNR and CDR2 FQNEAQ (reference sequence). The CDR3 DNA sequence: TGTGCCAGCAGCCCCGGGACGAACTCTGGAAACACCATATATTTT. Translated: CASSPGTNSGNTIYF.

The chain uses TRBV6-2 or TRBV6-3 and TRBJ1-1; D gene uncertain. Germline loops: CDR1 MNHEY, CDR2 SVGEGT. The V and J ends lost 2 bases and 1 base respectively, with 17 bases between them. This CDR3 has 17 amino acids. The CDR3 reads CASSYDPPRARNTEAFF. The CDR3 DNA is TGTGCCAGCAGTTACGACCCCCCCCGGGCGAGGAACACTGAAGCTTTCTTT.

V gene TRBV9 combines with J gene TRBJ2-7; 7 bases agree with TRBD1. The V gene's germline CDR1 is SGDLS and CDR2 YYNGEE. The CDR3 totals 15 residues. After removal of 0 bases from V and 0 bases from J, the junction contained 3 bases not matched to a gene. The CDR3 DNA reads TGTGCCAGCAGCGTAGAGGGGACAGCCTCCTACGAGCAGTACTTC. Translated: CASSVEGTASYEQYF.

The rearrangement joins TRBV7-3 to TRBJ2-1; 9 positions match TRBD2. The junction had 9 bases not matched to a gene; V was cut back by 5 bases and J by 7 bases. The CDR3 is 15 amino acids. Germline-derived CDR1 and CDR2 are SGHTA and FQGTGA. Written as DNA, the CDR3 is TGTGCCAGCAGCCCCAGACTAGCGGTAATGAATGAGCAGTTCTTC. Residues: CASSPRLAVMNEQFF.

The V gene is TRBV7-9, the J gene TRBJ2-5; D remains ambiguous. This CDR3 has 13 amino acids. Trimming left V 4 bases short and J 5 bases short, with 11 bases between. The V gene's germline CDR1 is SEHNR and CDR2 FQNEAQ (reference sequence). The CDR3 nucleotides read TGTGCCAGCAGCTCAAGAGTCGTGGAGACCCAGTACTTC. This sequence encodes CASSSRVVETQYF.

The chain recombines TRBV25-1 with TRBJ2-7; no definite D call. The V and J ends lost 1 base and 5 bases respectively, with 6 bases between them. CDR1 is MGHDK, CDR2 SYGVNS, per germline. The CDR3 loop spans 12 amino acids. In DNA form, the CDR3 reads TGTGCCAGCAGTGAATGGGCTGACGAGCAGTACTTC. Its protein product is CASSEWADEQYF.

The chain recombines TRBV6-1 with TRBJ1-1; no clear D gene. The CDR3 length is 17 residues. V dropped 2 bases and J dropped 6 bases, with 22 bases sitting between them. Germline V lookup: CDR1 MNHNS, CDR2 SASEGT. The CDR3 DNA is TGTGCCAGCAGTGAAAGTGGCTCTAGGCCCATGGGCGCTGAAGCTTTCTTT. Encoded protein: CASSESGSRPMGAEAFF.

This chain joins TRBV6-1 and TRBJ1-1; D possibly corresponds to TRBD1 (5 bases). Germline V gene sequence: CDR1 MNHNS, CDR2 SASEGT. This CDR3 contains 16 residues. Trimming cost V 1 base and J 6 bases, with 18 bases left between them. CDR3 sequence reads: CASSEVAGSGVAEAFF. The CDR3, as DNA: TGTGCCAGCAGTGAAGTGGCAGGGAGTGGGGTGGCTGAAGCTTTCTTT.

The J gene is TRBJ1-5, the V gene TRBV28; D call uncertain. CDR3 length: 14 amino acids. The germline CDR1 and CDR2 sequences are MDHEN and SYDVKM. The ends were cut back, 6 bases at V and 0 bases at J, with 9 bases in the middle. The CDR3 DNA reads TGTGCCAGCAGCCCCCAGATTAGCAATCAGCCCCAGCATTTT. Translated: CASSPQISNQPQHF.

This clone was observed a few times. V and J are TRBV18 and TRBJ2-2; tentatively, D is TRBD1 (6 bases). The CDR3 runs to 14 residues. V shed 3 bases and J shed 6 bases, with 11 bases lying between them. The germline V gene encodes CDR1 KGHSH and CDR2 LQKENI. CDR3: CASSPTGIPGELFF. The CDR3 nucleotides read TGTGCCAGCTCACCGACAGGAATACCCGGGGAGCTGTTTTTT. Full variable domain (rest looked up from reference TRBV18 and TRBJ2-2): NAGVMQNPRHLVRRRGQEARLRCSPMKGHSHVYWYRQLPEEGLKFMVYLQKENIIDESGMPKERFSAEFPKEGPSILRIQQVVRGDSAAYFCASSPTGIPGELFFGEGSRLTVL.

The V call is TRBV3-1 (or the pseudogene TRBV3-2), the J call TRBJ1-3; D call uncertain. The V end was cut by 2 bases, the J end by 4 bases, with 6 bases between. The CDR3 runs to 13 residues. CDR1 LGHDT and CDR2 YNNKEL come from the germline V gene (reference sequence). The CDR3 nucleotides read TGTGCCAGCAGCCAACCCTGGGGAAACACCATATATTTT. As protein: CASSQPWGNTIYF.

The chain combines TRBV6-5 with TRBJ1-5; no clear D. Germline V gene data show CDR1 as MNHEY and CDR2 as SVGAGI. This CDR3 contains 13 residues. V was pared by 4 bases and J by 9 bases, with 13 bases between. CDR3 DNA sequence: TGTGCCAGCAGTTCAGGAATTATCATGCCCCAGCATTTT. This sequence encodes CASSSGIIMPQHF.